Reported below is one T cell receptor (beta chain). Its antigen is currently not known. No qualities accompany the bases; no much larger clone lies one base away. For CDR1 and CDR2, the germline V gene lists KGHSH and LQKENI. Trimming costs V 1 base and J 8 bases, and their ends lie 24 bases apart. The CDR3 goes from the cysteine to the phenylalanine over 18 residues. Just CDR3 DNA is preserved here, 54 bases in frame from base 1. The data derive from a study of T-cell reconstitution after alpha-beta-depleted transplantation in children (dated by TCRdb to 2016 to 2017). General notes on the study: The study quantitatively tracked T-cell immune reconstitution after TCRalphabeta/CD19-depleted allogeneic hematopoietic cell transplantation in children using TCR repertoire profiling. What the research found in general, with its limitations: Apparently early alphabetaT-cell count recovery about two months after transplant reportedly relied on only several hundred rapidly expanded clones derived from non-depleted graft cells. The high TCRbeta diversity at day 60 in some patients was ascribed to recipient T cells and intrathymic progenitors that had survived conditioning. Over the following months the frequencies of hyperexpanded clones went down, and after one year T-cell counts and TCRbeta diversity were mostly credited to newly produced T cells.

The intended sense of this specimen's treatment or condition label: allogeneic hematopoietic cell transplantation with graft depleted of TCRalphabeta T cells and CD19 B cells. TCRalphabeta/CD19-depleted allogeneic hematopoietic cell grafts were given to the transplant recipients, all of whom were children. Library method: PCR. Sequencing relied on an Illumina HiSeq 2500. TCR library preparation used molecular barcoding, with unique molecular identifiers applied to normalize quantification of the TCRbeta repertoire. The raw public data were reprocessed by TCRdb itself: fastp quality trimming at Q25, MiXCR clonotype calling, in-frame beta chains only. CDR3 protein duplicates are merged, each entry listing the most common genes and DNA. The sample yields 250,000 to 400,000 distinct CDR3 sequences; approximately 23% were counted once. The ten largest clones take up 9.5% to 12% of the sample.

This sequence uses TRBV18 and TRBJ2-1; TRBD1 might be the D gene, on 6 matching bases. The TCR comes from a male patient younger than 18 who had a stem cell transplant for acute lymphoblastic leukemia, so the T cells may come from the graft donor. The source material was PBMCs, mostly from graft donor cells, sampled 180 days after TCRalphabeta/CD19-depleted stem cell transplant. The DNA sequence is given as TGTGCCAGCTCACCACAGGGAAACGGTGTACAGGGAGCGGATGAGCAGTTCTTC. It translates as CASSPQGNGVQGADEQFF.